The rows below give T cell receptor beta chains drawn from one sample of a study of T cell changes during pregnancy in multiple sclerosis. The table came from immunoSEQ multiplex PCR; TCRdb's copy has only in-frame clones and leaves some out. The repertoire holds tens of thousands of clones, with approximately 93% as singletons. This specimen consisted of CD8+ T cells from peripheral blood mononuclear cells, obtained in the second trimester of pregnancy. These receptors were collected from a female donor with multiple sclerosis, enrolled in a pregnancy study. Each CDR3 is given with its conserved first and last residue. D genes are given only for firm matches. Clone size is shown for a subset of rows, as once, few, many or a class of expanded clone.

cdr3_aa: CASSYTLPTYSYEQYF; cdr3_nt: TGTGCCAGCAGTTACACTCTCCCAACCTACTCCTACGAGCAGTACTTC; j_call: TRBJ2-7; d_call: .; v_call: TRBV6-6; clone_size: .
cdr3_aa: CASSLTSGRGGSYNEQFF; cdr3_nt: TGCGCCAGCAGCTTGACTAGCGGGAGGGGGGGCTCCTACAATGAGCAGTTCTTC; j_call: TRBJ2-1; d_call: TRBD2; v_call: TRBV5-1; clone_size: .
cdr3_aa: CSGGLAGAYNEQFF; cdr3_nt: TGCAGCGGGGGACTAGCGGGGGCCTACAATGAGCAGTTCTTC; j_call: TRBJ2-1; d_call: TRBD2; v_call: TRBV29-1; clone_size: .
cdr3_aa: CASSVAGVTREQYF; cdr3_nt: TGTGCCAGCAGCGTAGCGGGAGTAACTAGGGAGCAGTACTTC; j_call: TRBJ2-7; d_call: TRBD2; v_call: TRBV27; clone_size: .
cdr3_aa: CASSSGGTRLGYTF; cdr3_nt: TGTGCCAGCAGCTCAGGGGGCACACGGCTGGGCTACACCTTC; j_call: TRBJ1-2; d_call: TRBD1; v_call: TRBV9; clone_size: .
cdr3_aa: CASSLGRLAGVFTGANVLTF; cdr3_nt: TGTGCCAGCAGCTTAGGGAGACTAGCGGGAGTCTTCACTGGGGCCAACGTCCTGACTTTC; j_call: TRBJ2-6; d_call: TRBD2; v_call: TRBV7-6; clone_size: .
cdr3_aa: CASSINPTGNYEQYF; cdr3_nt: TGTGCCAGTAGTATTAACCCGACAGGGAACTACGAGCAGTACTTC; j_call: TRBJ2-7; d_call: TRBD1; v_call: TRBV19; clone_size: .
cdr3_aa: CASSASGLSYEQYF; cdr3_nt: TGTGCCAGCAGTGCTAGCGGGCTATCCTACGAGCAGTACTTC; j_call: TRBJ2-7; d_call: TRBD2; v_call: TRBV2; clone_size: once
cdr3_aa: CASSLGTRTSGRNEQYF; cdr3_nt: TGTGCCAGCAGTCTAGGTACTCGGACTAGCGGGAGGAACGAGCAGTACTTC; j_call: TRBJ2-7; d_call: TRBD2; v_call: TRBV11-2; clone_size: .
cdr3_aa: CASSFGGDEQYF; cdr3_nt: TGTGCCAGCAGTTTTGGGGGGGACGAGCAGTACTTC; j_call: TRBJ2-7; d_call: TRBD2; v_call: TRBV27; clone_size: .
cdr3_aa: CASSLGDRGYNEQFF; cdr3_nt: TGTGCCAGCAGTTTAGGGGACAGGGGCTACAATGAGCAGTTCTTC; j_call: TRBJ2-1; d_call: TRBD1; v_call: TRBV28; clone_size: .
cdr3_aa: CASSSHRGVNTEAFF; cdr3_nt: TGTGCCAGCAGCTCCCACAGGGGTGTGAACACTGAAGCTTTCTTT; j_call: TRBJ1-1; d_call: TRBD1; v_call: TRBV7-9; clone_size: .
cdr3_aa: CASSPLDRAGTEAFF; cdr3_nt: TGTGCCAGCAGCCCCCTGGACAGGGCTGGCACTGAAGCTTTCTTT; j_call: TRBJ1-1; d_call: TRBD1; v_call: TRBV7-9; clone_size: .
cdr3_aa: CASSHAVRGQPQHF; cdr3_nt: TGTGCCAGCAGCCACGCGGTACGCGGTCAGCCCCAGCATTTT; j_call: TRBJ1-5; d_call: .; v_call: TRBV6-6; clone_size: .
cdr3_aa: CASGLRGPYNEQFF; cdr3_nt: TGTGCTAGTGGTTTGAGGGGGCCCTACAATGAGCAGTTCTTC; j_call: TRBJ2-1; d_call: TRBD1; v_call: TRBV12-5; clone_size: .
cdr3_aa: CASSGGLAVNEQFF; cdr3_nt: TGTGCCAGCAGCGGTGGACTAGCGGTCAATGAGCAGTTCTTC; j_call: TRBJ2-1; d_call: TRBD2; v_call: TRBV9; clone_size: .
cdr3_aa: CASNTGTGLMNTEAFF; cdr3_nt: TGTGCCAGCAACACCGGGACAGGACTAATGAACACTGAAGCTTTCTTT; j_call: TRBJ1-1; d_call: TRBD1; v_call: TRBV2; clone_size: .
cdr3_aa: CASSLGQQETQYF; cdr3_nt: TGCGCCAGCAGTTTGGGACAACAAGAGACCCAGTACTTC; j_call: TRBJ2-5; d_call: .; v_call: TRBV10-2; clone_size: .
cdr3_aa: CASAQLAVSNTGELFF; cdr3_nt: TGTGCCAGCGCCCAACTAGCGGTATCGAACACCGGGGAGCTGTTTTTT; j_call: TRBJ2-2; d_call: TRBD2; v_call: TRBV19; clone_size: .
cdr3_aa: CASRYRGRSTDTQYF; cdr3_nt: TGTGCCAGCAGGTACAGGGGCCGTAGCACAGATACGCAGTATTTT; j_call: TRBJ2-3; d_call: TRBD1; v_call: TRBV27; clone_size: .
cdr3_aa: CASSKGASNQPQHF; cdr3_nt: TGTGCCAGCAGCAAAGGGGCTAGCAATCAGCCCCAGCATTTT; j_call: TRBJ1-5; d_call: .; v_call: TRBV7-9; clone_size: .
cdr3_aa: CASTPTTTSGSYEQYF; cdr3_nt: TGTGCCAGCACTCCCACCACGACTAGCGGCTCCTACGAGCAGTACTTC; j_call: TRBJ2-7; d_call: TRBD2; v_call: TRBV28; clone_size: once
cdr3_aa: CASSPPLKAGAKYNEQFF; cdr3_nt: TGCGCCAGCAGCCCTCCCTTGAAAGCGGGAGCGAAATACAATGAGCAGTTCTTC; j_call: TRBJ2-1; d_call: TRBD2; v_call: TRBV4-1; clone_size: once
cdr3_aa: CASSLGVRDTEAFF; cdr3_nt: TGTGCCAGCAGCTTAGGTGTTCGGGACACTGAAGCTTTCTTT; j_call: TRBJ1-1; d_call: .; v_call: TRBV13; clone_size: .
cdr3_aa: CASSATGSSYNEQFF; cdr3_nt: TGTGCCAGCAGCGCTACAGGGAGCTCCTACAATGAGCAGTTCTTC; j_call: TRBJ2-1; d_call: .; v_call: TRBV11-3; clone_size: .
cdr3_aa: CASSLGTGAGELFF; cdr3_nt: TGCGCCAGCAGCTTGGGGACAGGGGCCGGGGAGCTGTTTTTT; j_call: TRBJ2-2; d_call: TRBD1; v_call: TRBV5-1; clone_size: .
cdr3_aa: CASSWRFTRQDQQPQHF; cdr3_nt: TGCGCCAGCAGCTGGAGATTCACGCGACAGGATCAACAGCCCCAGCATTTT; j_call: TRBJ1-5; d_call: .; v_call: TRBV5-1; clone_size: .